Below, one TCR beta chain is given with its context. Its antigen is currently unknown. This specimen comes from a study of T cell repertoires in cytomegalovirus infection. Background on the study: As its CMV epitopes, the study selected recently identified HLA-C-restricted and well-studied HLA-B-restricted targets. It can be stated that public TCR beta signatures indicated CMV infection as well as a matching HLA type.

From the reads, TCRdb called clonotypes with MiXCR, one entry per CDR3 protein. Among approximately 730,000 distinct CDR3 sequences listed, 29% were seen once. Trimming took 6 bases from V and 7 from J, leaving 22 bases between them. The CDR3 length is 15 residues. Per germline, CDR1 DFQATT and CDR2 SNEGSKA (reference sequence). The TCR sequence derives from a human donor in good health (CMV status not recorded). Some clones in this sample may be carry-over from other donors' samples. This rearrangement joins TRBV20-1 to TRBJ1-5; D unclear. This sample comprised cultured CD8+ T cells from PBMCs, obtained from culture after CMV antigen stimulation. The CDR3 DNA reads as TGCAGTGCCCTCTCAGAGGGCAACCTACGGCAGCCCCAGCATTTT. Translation gives CSALSEGNLRQPQHF.